The rows below give T cell receptor beta chains drawn from one sample of a study of cytomegalovirus exposure and HLA in healthy donors. TCRdb keeps only in-frame clones here, not all; method: immunoSEQ multiplex PCR. The repertoire holds some 150,000 clones, with 55% to 70% as singletons. The material sequenced was PBMCs. The receptors shown here come from a woman under 40 in good health and CMV-seropositive. The CDR3 runs from the conserved cysteine through the conserved F or W. The D gene is left open where the match is weak. The listing skips clone size in some rows; elsewhere it reads once, few, many or a size class.

clone size | J gene | V gene | D gene | CDR3 DNA | CDR3 protein
few | TRBJ2-1 | TRBV7-8 | - | TGTGCCAGCAGCCATAGGGGTGACTACAATGAGCAGTTCTTC | CASSHRGDYNEQFF
- | TRBJ1-5 | TRBV28 | TRBD1 | TGTGCCAGCAGTGCGGGACAGGGTAATCAGCCCCAGCATTTT | CASSAGQGNQPQHF
- | TRBJ1-1 | TRBV4-2 | - | TGTGCCAGCAGCTCCGGACAGAAGAACACTGAAGCTTTCTTT | CASSSGQKNTEAFF
few | TRBJ1-1 | TRBV6-4 | - | TGTGCCACCCGACAGGAACAGGAGTCCACTGAAGCTTTCTTT | CATRQEQESTEAFF
- | TRBJ1-1 | TRBV4-2 | - | TGTGCCAGCAGCCAAGGTAGACAGCTGAACACTGAAGCTTTCTTT | CASSQGRQLNTEAFF
- | TRBJ2-1 | TRBV30 | TRBD1 | TGTGCCTGGACACCAGGGGGCCAGAACAATGAGCAGTTCTTC | CAWTPGGQNNEQFF
- | TRBJ1-3 | TRBV28 | TRBD1 | TGTGCCAGCAGTTTCAGGGGGTTGGTAACTGGAAACACCATATATTTT | CASSFRGLVTGNTIYF
few | TRBJ2-1 | TRBV4-2 | TRBD2 | TGTGCCAGCAGCCAAGGCGGGAGGAGCTCCTACAATGAGCAGTTCTTC | CASSQGGRSSYNEQFF
once | TRBJ2-1 | TRBV19 | - | TGTGCCAGTAGTTCGTCGAGGGACTCAGGCTACAATGAGCAGTTCTTC | CASSSSRDSGYNEQFF
- | TRBJ2-5 | TRBV18 | - | TGTGCCAGCTCACCGGACTGGAAAGAGACCCAGTACTTC | CASSPDWKETQYF
- | TRBJ2-3 | TRBV6-4 | TRBD2 | TGTGCCAGCAGTGACTCGGGTAGCGGGAACACAGATACGCAGTATTTT | CASSDSGSGNTDTQYF
once | TRBJ2-4 | TRBV19 | - | TGTGCCAGTGGGGGCGGTGGGGTGAACATTCAGTACTTC | CASGGGGVNIQYF
- | TRBJ2-3 | TRBV2 | - | TGTGCCAGCAGTGTATTCGGGAAGGATCTCGATACGCAGTATTTT | CASSVFGKDLDTQYF
- | TRBJ1-3 | TRBV28 | - | TGTGCCAGCAGTCGCGGGGGGGTCGCTTATCATTCCAGCTCTGGAAACACCATATATTTT | CASSRGGVAYHSSSGNTIYF
- | TRBJ2-7 | TRBV7-2 | - | TGTGCCAGCAGCTTAGTCCCCCAAAGCGACGAGCAGTACTTC | CASSLVPQSDEQYF
few | TRBJ1-4 | TRBV7-2 | - | TGTGCCAGCAGCTTATCCTCCGGGAAACTGTTTTTT | CASSLSSGKLFF
- | TRBJ2-3 | TRBV5-1 | TRBD2 | TGCGCCAGCAGCTTGGGGCCAGCGGGGGGCGCCATGGATACGCAGTATTTT | CASSLGPAGGAMDTQYF
- | TRBJ1-4 | TRBV13 | TRBD1 | TGTGCCAGCAGCTCGACCGGGACAGGGGTTGACGAAAAACTGTTTTTT | CASSSTGTGVDEKLFF
few | TRBJ1-5 | TRBV19 | - | TGTGCCAGTAGTGGGAGAAATCAGCCCCAGCATTTT | CASSGRNQPQHF
few | TRBJ2-1 | TRBV7-3 | - | TGTGCCAGCAGCTTAGGAGGGTCCTACAATGAGCAGTTCTTC | CASSLGGSYNEQFF
few | TRBJ2-5 | TRBV5-1 | TRBD1 | TGCGCCAGCAGCTCCGGGACAGGGGGCATTGGAGAGACCCAGTACTTC | CASSSGTGGIGETQYF
- | TRBJ2-2 | TRBV7-9 | TRBD2 | TGTGCCAGCTTATTAAGCGGGGGAACCGGGGAGCTGTTTTTT | CASLLSGGTGELFF
- | TRBJ2-5 | TRBV4-1 | - | TGCGCCAGCAGCCAAGTTCATGCGGAGGCCCAGTACTTC | CASSQVHAEAQYF
- | TRBJ2-1 | TRBV28 | - | TGTGCCAGCAGTTCTGGCTCGGGACAATGGTTAAACAATGAGCAGTTCTTC | CASSSGSGQWLNNEQFF
- | TRBJ2-5 | TRBV5-1 | - | TGCGCCAGCAGCTTGGGAGGGGGCCAAGAGACCCAGTACTTC | CASSLGGGQETQYF
- | TRBJ1-1 | TRBV10-3 | TRBD1 | TGTGCCATCAGCAAAGGACAGGGTATCACTGAAGCTTTCTTT | CAISKGQGITEAFF
- | TRBJ1-1 | TRBV5-6 | - | TGTGCCAGCAGCTTGCAGGGGCCTGAAGCTTTCTTT | CASSLQGPEAFF
- | TRBJ2-1 | TRBV29-1 | TRBD1 | TGCAGCGGGGCGACAGGGAGCGATGAGCAGTTCTTC | CSGATGSDEQFF
- | TRBJ2-2 | TRBV2 | TRBD1 | TGTGCCAGATCCGGACAGGGGGCGAGCACCGGGGAGCTGTTTTTT | CARSGQGASTGELFF
few | TRBJ2-7 | TRBV7-2 | TRBD1 | TGTGCCAGCAGCCCGCCGGGACAGGGGACGTACGAGCAGTACTTC | CASSPPGQGTYEQYF
- | TRBJ1-2 | TRBV19 | - | TGTGCCAGTAGTTCCGGACGGCTTGGGGAGGACGGCTACACCTTC | CASSSGRLGEDGYTF
- | TRBJ2-3 | TRBV5-1 | TRBD2 | TGCGCCAGCAGCTTGGGGGCTAGCGGGAGGGCGTTGGATACGCAGTATTTT | CASSLGASGRALDTQYF
- | TRBJ2-7 | TRBV6-5 | - | TGTGCCAGCAGTTACATGGCAGGTCCTCCCTACGAGCAGTACTTC | CASSYMAGPPYEQYF
- | TRBJ2-7 | TRBV6-6 | - | TGTGCCAGCAGCCAAGGGGATTTGGGGCCCTACGAGCAGTACTTC | CASSQGDLGPYEQYF
few | TRBJ2-7 | TRBV6-5 | TRBD2 | TGTGCCAGCAGTTACTCCGGACTAGCGGGGACGTACTTC | CASSYSGLAGTYF
- | TRBJ2-3 | TRBV7-9 | TRBD2 | TGTGCCAGCAGCCCAAAGGGGCGGGAGCTATATCGGGATACGCAGTATTTT | CASSPKGRELYRDTQYF
- | TRBJ1-1 | TRBV2 | - | TGTGCCAACGCACAGGTATCCACTGAAGCTTTCTTT | CANAQVSTEAFF